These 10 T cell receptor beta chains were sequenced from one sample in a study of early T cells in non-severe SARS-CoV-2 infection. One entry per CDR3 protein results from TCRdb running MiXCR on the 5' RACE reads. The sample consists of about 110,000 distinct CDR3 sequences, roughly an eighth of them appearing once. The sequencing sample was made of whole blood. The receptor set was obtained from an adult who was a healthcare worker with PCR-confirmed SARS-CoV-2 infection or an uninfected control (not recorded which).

The CDR3 nucleotides read TGCAGTGCTTCCCGTGACGAGGGGTTTTCTGAGCATTTT. It encodes CSASRDEGFSEHF. This rearrangement joins TRBV20-1 to TRBJ1-5, with D possibly matching TRBD1 (5 bases). Trimming removed 5 bases from V and 14 bases from J, with 22 bases in between. Germline V lookup: CDR1 DFQATT, CDR2 SNEGSKA (reference sequence). The CDR3 sequence is 13 residues long.

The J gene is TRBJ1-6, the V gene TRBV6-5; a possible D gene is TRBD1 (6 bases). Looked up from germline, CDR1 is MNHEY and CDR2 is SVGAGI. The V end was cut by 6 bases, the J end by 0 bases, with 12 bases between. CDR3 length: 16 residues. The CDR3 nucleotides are TGTGCCAGCAGGAACCAGGGGAGCTCCTATAATTCACCCCTCCACTTT. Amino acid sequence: CASRNQGSSYNSPLHF.

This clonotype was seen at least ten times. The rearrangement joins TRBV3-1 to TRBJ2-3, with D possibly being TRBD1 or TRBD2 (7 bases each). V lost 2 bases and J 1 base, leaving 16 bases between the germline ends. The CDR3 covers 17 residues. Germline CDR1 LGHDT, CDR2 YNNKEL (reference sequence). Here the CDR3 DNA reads TGTGCCAGCAGCCAACCCGGGAGGACAGGACGCACAGATACGCAGTATTTT. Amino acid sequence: CASSQPGRTGRTDTQYF.

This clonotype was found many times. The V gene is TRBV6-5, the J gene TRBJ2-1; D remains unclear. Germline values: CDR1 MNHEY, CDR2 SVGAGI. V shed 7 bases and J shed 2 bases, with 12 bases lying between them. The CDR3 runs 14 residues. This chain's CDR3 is CASKVAATYNEQFF. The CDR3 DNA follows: TGTGCCAGCAAGGTGGCAGCTACCTACAATGAGCAGTTCTTC.

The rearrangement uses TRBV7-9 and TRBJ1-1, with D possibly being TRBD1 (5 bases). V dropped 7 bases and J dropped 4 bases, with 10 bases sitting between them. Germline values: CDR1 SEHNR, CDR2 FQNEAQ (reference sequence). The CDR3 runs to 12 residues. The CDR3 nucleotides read TGTGCCAGCACCGGGGACGGCACTGAAGCTTTCTTT. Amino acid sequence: CASTGDGTEAFF. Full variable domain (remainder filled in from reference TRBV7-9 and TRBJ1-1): DTGVSQNPRHKITKRGQNVTFRCDPISEHNRLYWYRQTLGQGPEFLTYFQNEAQLEKSRLLSDRFSAERPKGSFSTLEIQRTEQGDSAMYLCASTGDGTEAFFGQGTRLTVV.

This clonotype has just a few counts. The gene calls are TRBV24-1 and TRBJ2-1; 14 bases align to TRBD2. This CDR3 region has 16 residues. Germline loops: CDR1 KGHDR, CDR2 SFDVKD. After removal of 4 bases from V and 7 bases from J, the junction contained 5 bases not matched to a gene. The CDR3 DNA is TGTGCCACCAGTGAGACTAGCGGGAGGGCGGTAAATGAGCAGTTCTTC. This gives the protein CATSETSGRAVNEQFF.

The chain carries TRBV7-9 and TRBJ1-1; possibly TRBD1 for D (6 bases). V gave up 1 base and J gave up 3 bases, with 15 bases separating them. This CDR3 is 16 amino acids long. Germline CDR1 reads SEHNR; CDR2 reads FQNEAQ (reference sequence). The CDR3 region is CASSLGDKLEDTEAFF. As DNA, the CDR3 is TGTGCCAGCAGCTTAGGGGACAAATTAGAGGACACTGAAGCTTTCTTT. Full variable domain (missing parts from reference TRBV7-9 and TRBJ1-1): DTGVSQNPRHKITKRGQNVTFRCDPISEHNRLYWYRQTLGQGPEFLTYFQNEAQLEKSRLLSDRFSAERPKGSFSTLEIQRTEQGDSAMYLCASSLGDKLEDTEAFFGQGTRLTVV.

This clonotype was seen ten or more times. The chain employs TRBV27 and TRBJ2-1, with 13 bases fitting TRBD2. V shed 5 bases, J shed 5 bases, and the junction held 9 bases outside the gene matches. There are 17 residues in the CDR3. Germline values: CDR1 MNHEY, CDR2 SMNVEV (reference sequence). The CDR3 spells CASSPGLAGSLHNEQFF. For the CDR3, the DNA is TGTGCCAGCAGTCCGGGACTAGCGGGGTCCCTTCACAATGAGCAGTTCTTC.

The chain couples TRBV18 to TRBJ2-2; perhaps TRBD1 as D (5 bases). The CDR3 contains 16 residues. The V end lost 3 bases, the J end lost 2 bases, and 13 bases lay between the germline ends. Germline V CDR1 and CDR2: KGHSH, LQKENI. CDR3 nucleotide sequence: TGTGCCAGCTCACCGCTGCAGGGAACTAACACCGGGGAGCTGTTTTTT. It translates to CASSPLQGTNTGELFF.

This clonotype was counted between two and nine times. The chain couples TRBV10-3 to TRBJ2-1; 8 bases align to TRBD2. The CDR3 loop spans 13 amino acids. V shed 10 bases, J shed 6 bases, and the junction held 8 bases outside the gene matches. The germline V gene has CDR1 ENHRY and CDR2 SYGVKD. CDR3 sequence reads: CATRGLEPNEQFF. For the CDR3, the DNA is TGTGCCACCCGGGGACTAGAACCCAATGAGCAGTTCTTC.